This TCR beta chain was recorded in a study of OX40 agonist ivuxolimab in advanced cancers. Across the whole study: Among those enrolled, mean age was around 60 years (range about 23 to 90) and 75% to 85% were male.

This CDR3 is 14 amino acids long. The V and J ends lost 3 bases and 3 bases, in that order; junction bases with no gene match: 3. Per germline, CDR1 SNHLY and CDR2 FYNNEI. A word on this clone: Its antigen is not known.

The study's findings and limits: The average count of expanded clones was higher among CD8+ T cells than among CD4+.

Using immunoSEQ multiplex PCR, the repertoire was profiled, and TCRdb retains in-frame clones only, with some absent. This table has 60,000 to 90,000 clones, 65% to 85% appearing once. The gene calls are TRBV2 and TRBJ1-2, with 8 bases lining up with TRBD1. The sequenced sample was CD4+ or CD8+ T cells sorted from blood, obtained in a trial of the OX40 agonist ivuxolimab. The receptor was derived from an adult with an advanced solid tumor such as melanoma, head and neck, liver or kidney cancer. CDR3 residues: CASSDQGAYYGYTF. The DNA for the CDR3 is TGTGCCAGCAGTGATCAGGGGGCATACTATGGCTACACCTTC.